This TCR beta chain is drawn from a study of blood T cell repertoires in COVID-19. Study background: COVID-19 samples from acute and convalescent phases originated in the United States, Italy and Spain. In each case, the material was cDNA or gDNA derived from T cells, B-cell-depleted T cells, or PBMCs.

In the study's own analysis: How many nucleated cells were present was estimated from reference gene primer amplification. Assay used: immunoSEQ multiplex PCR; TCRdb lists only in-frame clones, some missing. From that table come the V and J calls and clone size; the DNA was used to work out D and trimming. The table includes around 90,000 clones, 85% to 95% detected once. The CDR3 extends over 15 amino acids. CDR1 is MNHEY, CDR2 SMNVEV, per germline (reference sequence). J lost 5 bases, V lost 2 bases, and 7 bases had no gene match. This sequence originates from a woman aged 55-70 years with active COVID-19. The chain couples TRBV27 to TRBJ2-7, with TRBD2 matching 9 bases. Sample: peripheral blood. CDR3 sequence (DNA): TGTGCCAGCAGTTTAGGGGCTAGCGGGATGAACGAGCAGTACTTC. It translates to CASSLGASGMNEQYF.